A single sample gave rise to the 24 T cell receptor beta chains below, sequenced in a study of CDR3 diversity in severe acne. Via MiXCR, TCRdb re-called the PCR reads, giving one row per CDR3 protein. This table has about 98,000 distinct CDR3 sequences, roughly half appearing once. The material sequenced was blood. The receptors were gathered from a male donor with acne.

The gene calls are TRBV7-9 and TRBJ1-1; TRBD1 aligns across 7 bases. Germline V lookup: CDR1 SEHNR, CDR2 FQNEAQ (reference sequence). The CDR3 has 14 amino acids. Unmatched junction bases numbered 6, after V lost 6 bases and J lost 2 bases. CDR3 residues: CASRPNRGNTEAFF. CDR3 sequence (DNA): TGTGCCAGCAGACCAAACAGGGGAAACACTGAAGCTTTCTTT. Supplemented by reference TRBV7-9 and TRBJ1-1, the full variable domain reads DTGVSQNPRHKITKRGQNVTFRCDPISEHNRLYWYRQTLGQGPEFLTYFQNEAQLEKSRLLSDRFSAERPKGSFSTLEIQRTEQGDSAMYLCASRPNRGNTEAFFGQGTRLTVV.

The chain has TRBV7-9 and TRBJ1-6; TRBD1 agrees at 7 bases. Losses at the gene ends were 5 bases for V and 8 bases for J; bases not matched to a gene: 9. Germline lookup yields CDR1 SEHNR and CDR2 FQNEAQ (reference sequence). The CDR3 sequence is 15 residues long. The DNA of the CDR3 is TGTGCCAGCAGCAACCGGGACAGTGGTGATTCACCCCTCCACTTT. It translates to CASSNRDSGDSPLHF.

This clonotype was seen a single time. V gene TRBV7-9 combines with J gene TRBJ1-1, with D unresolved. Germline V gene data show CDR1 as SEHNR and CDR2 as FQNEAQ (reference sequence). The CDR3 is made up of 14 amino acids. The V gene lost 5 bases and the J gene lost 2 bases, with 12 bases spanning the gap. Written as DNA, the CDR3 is TGTGCCAGCAGCCCCGGACCGTTCAACACTGAAGCTTTCTTT. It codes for CASSPGPFNTEAFF. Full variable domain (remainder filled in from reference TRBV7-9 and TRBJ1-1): DTGVSQNPRHKITKRGQNVTFRCDPISEHNRLYWYRQTLGQGPEFLTYFQNEAQLEKSRLLSDRFSAERPKGSFSTLEIQRTEQGDSAMYLCASSPGPFNTEAFFGQGTRLTVV.

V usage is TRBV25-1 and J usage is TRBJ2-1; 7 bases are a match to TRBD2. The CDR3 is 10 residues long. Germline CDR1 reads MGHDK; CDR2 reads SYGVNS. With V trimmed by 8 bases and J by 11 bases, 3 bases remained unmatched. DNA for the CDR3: TGTGCCAGCGGGAGGGCCCAGCAGTTCTTC. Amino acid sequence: CASGRAQQFF.

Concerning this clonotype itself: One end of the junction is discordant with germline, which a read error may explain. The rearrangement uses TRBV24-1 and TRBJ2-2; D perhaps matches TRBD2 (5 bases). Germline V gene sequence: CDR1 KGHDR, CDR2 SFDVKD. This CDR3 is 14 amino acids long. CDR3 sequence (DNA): TGTGCCATCAGTGTCCACGGAAACACCGGGGAGCCGTTTTTT. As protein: CAISVHGNTGEPFF.

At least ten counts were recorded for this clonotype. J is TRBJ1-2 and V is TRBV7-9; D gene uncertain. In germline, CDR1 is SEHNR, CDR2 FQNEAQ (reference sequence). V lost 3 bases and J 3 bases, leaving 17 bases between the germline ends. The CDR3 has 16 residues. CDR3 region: CASSLLDGGSDYGYTF. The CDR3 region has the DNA TGTGCCAGCAGCTTGTTAGATGGCGGGAGTGACTATGGCTACACCTTC.

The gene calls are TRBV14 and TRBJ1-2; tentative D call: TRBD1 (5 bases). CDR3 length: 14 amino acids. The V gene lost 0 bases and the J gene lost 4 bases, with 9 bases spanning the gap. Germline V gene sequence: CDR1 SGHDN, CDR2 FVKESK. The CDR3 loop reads CASSQERQGYGYTF. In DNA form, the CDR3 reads TGTGCCAGCAGCCAAGAACGGCAGGGCTATGGCTACACCTTC.

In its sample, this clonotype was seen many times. In nucleotides, the CDR3 is TGTGCCATCAGTGACATATCCGGGGCCGAAGAGACCCAGTACTTC. Translated: CAISDISGAEETQYF. The genes are TRBV10-3 and TRBJ2-5, with D perhaps matching TRBD1 or TRBD2 (5 bases each). Germline assignment: CDR1 ENHRY and CDR2 SYGVKD. V was cut by 3 bases and J by 3 bases, with 14 bases left in between. This CDR3 has 15 residues.

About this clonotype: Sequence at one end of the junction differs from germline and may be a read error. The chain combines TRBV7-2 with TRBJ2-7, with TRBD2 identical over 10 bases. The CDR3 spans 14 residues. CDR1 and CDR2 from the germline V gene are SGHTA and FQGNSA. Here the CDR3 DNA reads TGTGCCATCAGCCCTAGCGGGAGTTCCCACGAGCAGTACTTC. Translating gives CAISPSGSSHEQYF.

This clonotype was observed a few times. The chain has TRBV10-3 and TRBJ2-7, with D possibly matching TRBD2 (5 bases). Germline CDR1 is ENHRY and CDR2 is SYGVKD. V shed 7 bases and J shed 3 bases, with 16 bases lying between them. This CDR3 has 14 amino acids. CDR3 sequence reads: CAITDSPGFYEQYF. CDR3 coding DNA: TGTGCCATCACTGATAGTCCGGGGTTCTACGAGCAGTACTTC.

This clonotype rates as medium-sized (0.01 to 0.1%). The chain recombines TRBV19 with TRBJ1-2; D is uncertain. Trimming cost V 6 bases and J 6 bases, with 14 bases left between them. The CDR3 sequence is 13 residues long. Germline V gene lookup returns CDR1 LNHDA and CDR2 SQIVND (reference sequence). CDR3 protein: CASSLGPTNGYTF. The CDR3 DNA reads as TGTGCCAGTAGCCTCGGACCTACAAATGGCTACACCTTC.

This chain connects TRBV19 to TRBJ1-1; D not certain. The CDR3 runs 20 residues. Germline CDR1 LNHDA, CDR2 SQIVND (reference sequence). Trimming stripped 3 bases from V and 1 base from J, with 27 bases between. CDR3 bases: TGTGCCAGTAGTATTAATCGAATCAGGACTACCAATCCCGCGAACACTGAAGCTTTCTTT. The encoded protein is CASSINRIRTTNPANTEAFF.

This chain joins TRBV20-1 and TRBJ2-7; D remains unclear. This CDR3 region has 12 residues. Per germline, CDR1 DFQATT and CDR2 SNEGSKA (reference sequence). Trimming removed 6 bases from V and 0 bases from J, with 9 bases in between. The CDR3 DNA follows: TGCAGTGCACCTCCGTGCTCCTACGAGCAGTACTTC. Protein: CSAPPCSYEQYF.

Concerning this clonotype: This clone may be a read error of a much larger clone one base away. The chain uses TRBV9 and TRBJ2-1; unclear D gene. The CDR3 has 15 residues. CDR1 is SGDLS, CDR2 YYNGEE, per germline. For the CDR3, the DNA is TGTGCCAGCAGCGTAGACTCACTCTCCTACAATGGGCAGTTCTTC. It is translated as CASSVDSLSYNGQFF.

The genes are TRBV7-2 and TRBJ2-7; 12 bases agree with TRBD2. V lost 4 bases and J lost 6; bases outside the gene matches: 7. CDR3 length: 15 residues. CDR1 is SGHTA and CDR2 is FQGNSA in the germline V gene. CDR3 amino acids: CASSSYPGLAGEQYF. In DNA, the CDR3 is TGTGCCAGCAGCTCCTATCCGGGACTAGCGGGCGAGCAGTACTTC.

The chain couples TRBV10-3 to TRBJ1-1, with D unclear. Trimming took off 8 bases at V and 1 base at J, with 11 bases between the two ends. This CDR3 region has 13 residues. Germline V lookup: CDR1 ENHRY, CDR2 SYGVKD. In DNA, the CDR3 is TGTGCCATCTCCCCTAGTGGGAACACTGAAGCTTTCTTT. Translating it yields CAISPSGNTEAFF.

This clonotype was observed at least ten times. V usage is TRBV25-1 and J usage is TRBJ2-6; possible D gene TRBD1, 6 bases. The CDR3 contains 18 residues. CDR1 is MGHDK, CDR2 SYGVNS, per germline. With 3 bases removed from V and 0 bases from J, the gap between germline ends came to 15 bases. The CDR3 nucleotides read TGTGCCAGCAGTGATTTTGGGACGGACAGCTCTGGGGCCAACGTCCTGACTTTC. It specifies CASSDFGTDSSGANVLTF.

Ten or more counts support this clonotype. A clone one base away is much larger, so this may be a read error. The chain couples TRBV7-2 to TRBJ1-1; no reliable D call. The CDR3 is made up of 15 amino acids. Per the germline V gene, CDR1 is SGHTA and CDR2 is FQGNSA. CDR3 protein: CAGSFLAPLNTEAFF. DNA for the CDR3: TGTGCCGGCAGCTTTTTGGCTCCCCTGAACACTGAAGCTTTCTTT.

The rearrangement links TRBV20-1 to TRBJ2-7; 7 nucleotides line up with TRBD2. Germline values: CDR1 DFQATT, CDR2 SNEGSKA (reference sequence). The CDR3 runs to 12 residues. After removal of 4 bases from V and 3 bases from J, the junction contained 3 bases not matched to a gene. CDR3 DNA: TGCAGTGCTATTTGGGGGGGCTACGAGCAGTACTTC. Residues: CSAIWGGYEQYF.

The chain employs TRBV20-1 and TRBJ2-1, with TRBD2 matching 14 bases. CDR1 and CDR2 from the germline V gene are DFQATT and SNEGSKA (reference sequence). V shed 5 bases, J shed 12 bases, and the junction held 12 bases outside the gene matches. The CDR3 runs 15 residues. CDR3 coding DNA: TGCAGTGCTCTGGGGACTAGCGGGAGCACAGATACGCAGTTCTTC. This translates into CSALGTSGSTDTQFF.

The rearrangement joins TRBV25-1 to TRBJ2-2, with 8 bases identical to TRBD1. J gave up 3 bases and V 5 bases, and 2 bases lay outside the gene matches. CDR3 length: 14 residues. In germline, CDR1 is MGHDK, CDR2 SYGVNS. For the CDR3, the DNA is TGTGCCAGCAGTAGGACAGGGCACACCGGGGAGCTGTTTTTT. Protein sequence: CASSRTGHTGELFF.

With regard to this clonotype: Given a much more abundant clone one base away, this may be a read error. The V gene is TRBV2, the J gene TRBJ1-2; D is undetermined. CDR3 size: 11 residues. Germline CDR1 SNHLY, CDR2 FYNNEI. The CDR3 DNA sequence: TGTGCCAGCACTTACATCTATGGCCACACCTTC. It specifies CASTYIYGHTF.

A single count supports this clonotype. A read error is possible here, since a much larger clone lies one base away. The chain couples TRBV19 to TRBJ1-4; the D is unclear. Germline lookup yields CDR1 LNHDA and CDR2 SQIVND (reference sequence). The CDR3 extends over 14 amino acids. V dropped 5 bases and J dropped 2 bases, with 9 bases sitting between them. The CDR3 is CASSVRGTNEKLFF. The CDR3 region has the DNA TGTGCCAGTAGTGTACGTGGGACTAATGAAAAACTGTTTTTT.

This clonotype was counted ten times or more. The CDR3 here is CASSDTRRDGHTDTQYF. CDR3 in DNA: TGTGCCAGCAGTGATACGCGTAGGGATGGGCACACAGATACGCAGTATTTT. The rearrangement joins TRBV25-1 to TRBJ2-3; D is ambiguous. Germline CDR1 is MGHDK and CDR2 is SYGVNS. The V and J ends lost 3 bases and 2 bases respectively, with 18 bases between them. The CDR3 runs 17 residues.